This T cell receptor beta chain was identified in a study of blood T cell repertoires in COVID-19. Study at large: Sites in the United States, Italy and Spain provided acute and convalescent COVID-19 samples. From T cells, B-cell-depleted T cells, or PBMCs came the material, which was cDNA or gDNA.

Under the authors' procedure: Estimation of nucleated cell counts relied on the amplification of reference gene primers. Sequencing was performed with immunoSEQ multiplex PCR; in TCRdb, only in-frame clones are kept and a portion is missing. That table supplies the V and J calls and clone size; D and trimming were determined from the DNA. The sample contains 45,000 to 55,000 clones, roughly 83% of which appear only once. CDR3 length equals 15 residues. V shed 0 bases, J shed 5 bases, and the junction held 7 bases outside the gene matches. Germline-derived CDR1 and CDR2 are SGHKS and YYEKEE (reference sequence).

Sequenced input: peripheral blood. The clonotype originates from a man over 45 with active COVID-19. The chain employs TRBV5-5 and TRBJ1-1; TRBD1 matches 7 bases. For the CDR3, the DNA is TGTGCCAGCAGCTTGGGGACAGGTCGGGATACTGAAGCTTTCTTT. Its translation: CASSLGTGRDTEAFF.